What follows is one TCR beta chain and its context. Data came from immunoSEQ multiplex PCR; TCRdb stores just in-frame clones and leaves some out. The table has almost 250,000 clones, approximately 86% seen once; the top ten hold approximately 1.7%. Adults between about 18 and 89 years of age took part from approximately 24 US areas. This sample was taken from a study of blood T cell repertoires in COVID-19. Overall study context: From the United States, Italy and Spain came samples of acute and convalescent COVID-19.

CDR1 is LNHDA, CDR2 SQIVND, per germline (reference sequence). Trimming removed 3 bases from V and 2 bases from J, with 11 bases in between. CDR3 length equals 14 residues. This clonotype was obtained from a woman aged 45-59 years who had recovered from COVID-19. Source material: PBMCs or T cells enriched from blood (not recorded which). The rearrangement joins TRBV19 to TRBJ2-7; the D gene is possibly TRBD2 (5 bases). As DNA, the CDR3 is TGTGCCAGTAGTATCCGGGATATGACCTACGAGCAGTACTTC. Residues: CASSIRDMTYEQYF.